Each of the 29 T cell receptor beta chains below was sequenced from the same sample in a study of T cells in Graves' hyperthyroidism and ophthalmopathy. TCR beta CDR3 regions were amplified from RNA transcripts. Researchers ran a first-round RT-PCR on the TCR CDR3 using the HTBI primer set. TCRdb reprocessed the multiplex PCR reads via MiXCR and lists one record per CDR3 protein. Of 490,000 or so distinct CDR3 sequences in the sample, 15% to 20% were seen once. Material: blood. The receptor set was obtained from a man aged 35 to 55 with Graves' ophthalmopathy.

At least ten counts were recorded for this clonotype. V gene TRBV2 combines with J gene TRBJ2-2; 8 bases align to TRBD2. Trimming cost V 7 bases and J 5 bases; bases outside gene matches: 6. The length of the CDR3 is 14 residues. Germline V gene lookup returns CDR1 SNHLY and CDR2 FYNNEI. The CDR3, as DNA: TGTGCCAGCATTTCGGGGGGGAGGACCGGGGAGCTGTTTTTT. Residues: CASISGGRTGELFF.

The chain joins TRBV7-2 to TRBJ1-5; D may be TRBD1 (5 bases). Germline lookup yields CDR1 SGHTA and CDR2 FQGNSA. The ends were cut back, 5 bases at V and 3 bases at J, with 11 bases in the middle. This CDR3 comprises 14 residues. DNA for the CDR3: TGTGCCAGCAGCGCACAGGTGTTCAATCAGCCCCAGCATTTT. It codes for CASSAQVFNQPQHF.

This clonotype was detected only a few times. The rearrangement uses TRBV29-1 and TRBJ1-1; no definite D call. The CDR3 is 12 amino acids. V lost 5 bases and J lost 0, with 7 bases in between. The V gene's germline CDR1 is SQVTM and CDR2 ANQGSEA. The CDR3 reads CSVLGLNTEAFF. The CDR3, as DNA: TGCAGCGTTTTGGGCCTGAACACTGAAGCTTTCTTT.

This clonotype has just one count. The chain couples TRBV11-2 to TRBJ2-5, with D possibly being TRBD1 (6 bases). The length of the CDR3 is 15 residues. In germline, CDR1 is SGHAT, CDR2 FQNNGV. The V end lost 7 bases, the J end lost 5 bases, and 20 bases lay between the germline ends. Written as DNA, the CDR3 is TGTGCCAGCACCTCCTTAGCGTGGGGGCCTGAGACCCAGTACTTC. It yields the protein CASTSLAWGPETQYF. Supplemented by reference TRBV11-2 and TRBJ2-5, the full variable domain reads EAGVAQSPRYKIIEKRQSVAFWCNPISGHATLYWYQQILGQGPKLLIQFQNNGVVDDSQLPKDRFSAERLKGVDSTLKIQPAKLEDSAVYLCASTSLAWGPETQYFGPGTRLLVL.

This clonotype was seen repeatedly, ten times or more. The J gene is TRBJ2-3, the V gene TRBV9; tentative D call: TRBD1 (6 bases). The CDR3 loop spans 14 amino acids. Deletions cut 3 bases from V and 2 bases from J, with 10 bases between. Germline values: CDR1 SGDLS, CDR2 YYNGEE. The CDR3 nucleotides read TGTGCCAGCAGCGGGGGACAATTCACAGATACGCAGTATTTT. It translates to CASSGGQFTDTQYF.

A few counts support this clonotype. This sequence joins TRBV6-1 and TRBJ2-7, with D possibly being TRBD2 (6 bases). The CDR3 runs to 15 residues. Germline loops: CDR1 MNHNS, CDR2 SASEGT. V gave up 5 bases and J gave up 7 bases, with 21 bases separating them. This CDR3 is CASSNEGLGVREQYF. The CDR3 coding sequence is TGTGCCAGCAGTAACGAGGGACTGGGGGTACGGGAGCAGTACTTC.

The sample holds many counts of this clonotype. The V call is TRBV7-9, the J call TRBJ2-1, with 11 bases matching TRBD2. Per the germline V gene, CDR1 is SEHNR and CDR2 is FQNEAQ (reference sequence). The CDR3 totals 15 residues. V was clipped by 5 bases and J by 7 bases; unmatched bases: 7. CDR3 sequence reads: CASSQLAGVSNEQFF. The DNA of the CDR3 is TGTGCCAGCAGCCAACTAGCGGGAGTTTCTAATGAGCAGTTCTTC. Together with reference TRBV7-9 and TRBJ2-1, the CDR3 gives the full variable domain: DTGVSQNPRHKITKRGQNVTFRCDPISEHNRLYWYRQTLGQGPEFLTYFQNEAQLEKSRLLSDRFSAERPKGSFSTLEIQRTEQGDSAMYLCASSQLAGVSNEQFFGPGTRLTVL.

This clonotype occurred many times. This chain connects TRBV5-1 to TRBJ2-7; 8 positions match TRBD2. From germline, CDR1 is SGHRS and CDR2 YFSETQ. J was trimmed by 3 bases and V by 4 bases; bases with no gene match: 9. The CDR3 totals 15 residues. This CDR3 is CASSESGGGLYEQYF. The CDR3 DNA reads TGCGCCAGCAGCGAGAGCGGGGGAGGCCTCTACGAGCAGTACTTC.

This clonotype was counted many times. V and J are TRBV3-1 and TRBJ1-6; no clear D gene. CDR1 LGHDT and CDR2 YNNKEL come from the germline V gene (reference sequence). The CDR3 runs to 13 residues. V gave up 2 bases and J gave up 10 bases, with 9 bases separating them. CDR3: CASSQSNFSPLHF. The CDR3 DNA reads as TGTGCCAGCAGCCAAAGTAACTTCTCACCCCTCCACTTT. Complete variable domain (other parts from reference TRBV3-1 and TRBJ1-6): DTAVSQTPKYLVTQMGNDKSIKCEQNLGHDTMYWYKQDSKKFLKIMFSYNNKELIINETVPNRFSPKSPDKAHLNLHINSLELGDSAVYFCASSQSNFSPLHFGNGTRLTVT.

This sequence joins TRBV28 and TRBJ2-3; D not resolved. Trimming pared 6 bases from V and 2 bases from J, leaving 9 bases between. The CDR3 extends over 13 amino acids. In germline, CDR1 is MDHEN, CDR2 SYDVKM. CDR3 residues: CASSLKNTDTQYF. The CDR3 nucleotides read TGTGCCAGCAGCCTCAAGAACACAGATACGCAGTATTTT.

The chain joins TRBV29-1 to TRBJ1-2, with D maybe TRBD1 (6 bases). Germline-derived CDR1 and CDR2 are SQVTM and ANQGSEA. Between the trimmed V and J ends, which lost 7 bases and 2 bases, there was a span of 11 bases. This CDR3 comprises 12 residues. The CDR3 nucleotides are TGCAGCGGTTTACAGGGCAACTATGGCTACACCTTC. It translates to CSGLQGNYGYTF.

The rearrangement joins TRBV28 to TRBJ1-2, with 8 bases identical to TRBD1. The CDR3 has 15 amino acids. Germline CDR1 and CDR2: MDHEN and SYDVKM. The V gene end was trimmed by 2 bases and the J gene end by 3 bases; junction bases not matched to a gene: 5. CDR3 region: CASSLQGALYYGYTF. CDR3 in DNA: TGTGCCAGCAGTTTACAGGGGGCGCTTTACTATGGCTACACCTTC.

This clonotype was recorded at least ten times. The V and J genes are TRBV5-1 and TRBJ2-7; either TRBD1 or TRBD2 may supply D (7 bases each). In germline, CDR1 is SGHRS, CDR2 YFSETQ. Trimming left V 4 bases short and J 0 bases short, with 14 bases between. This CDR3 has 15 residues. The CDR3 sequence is CASSPSGDSSYEQYF. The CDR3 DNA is TGCGCCAGCAGCCCAAGCGGGGACAGCTCCTACGAGCAGTACTTC.

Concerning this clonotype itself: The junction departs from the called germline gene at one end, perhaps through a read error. The CDR3 region has the DNA TGTGCCAGCTCACCGGAGAGCTCTGGAAACACCGTATATTTT. Amino acids: CASSPESSGNTVYF. This chain connects TRBV18 to TRBJ1-3; no reliable D call. Germline CDR1 KGHSH, CDR2 LQKENI. The CDR3 totals 14 residues.

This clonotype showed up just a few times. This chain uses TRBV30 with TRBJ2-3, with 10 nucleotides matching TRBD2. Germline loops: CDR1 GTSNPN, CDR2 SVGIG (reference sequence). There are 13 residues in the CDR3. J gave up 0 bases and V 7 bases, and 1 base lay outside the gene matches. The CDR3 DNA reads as TGTGCCTTAGCGGGGGGAAGCACAGATACGCAGTATTTT. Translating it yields CALAGGSTDTQYF.

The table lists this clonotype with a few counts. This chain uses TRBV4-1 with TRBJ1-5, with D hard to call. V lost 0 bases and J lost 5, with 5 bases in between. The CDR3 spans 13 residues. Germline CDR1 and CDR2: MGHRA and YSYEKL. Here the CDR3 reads CASSQESDQPQHF. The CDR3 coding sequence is TGCGCCAGCAGCCAAGAATCGGATCAGCCCCAGCATTTT.

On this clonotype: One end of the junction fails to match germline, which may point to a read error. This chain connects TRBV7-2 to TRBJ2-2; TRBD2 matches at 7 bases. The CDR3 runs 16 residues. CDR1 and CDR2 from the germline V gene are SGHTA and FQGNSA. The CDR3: CATSSAGQRGSGELFF. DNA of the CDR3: TGTGCCACCAGCAGCGCCGGCCAGCGGGGATCCGGGGAGCTGTTTTTT.

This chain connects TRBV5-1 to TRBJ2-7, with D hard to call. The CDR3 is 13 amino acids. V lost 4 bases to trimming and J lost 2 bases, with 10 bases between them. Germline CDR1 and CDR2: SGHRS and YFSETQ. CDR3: CASSPPSPYEQYF. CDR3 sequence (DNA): TGCGCCAGCAGCCCCCCCAGCCCCTACGAGCAGTACTTC.

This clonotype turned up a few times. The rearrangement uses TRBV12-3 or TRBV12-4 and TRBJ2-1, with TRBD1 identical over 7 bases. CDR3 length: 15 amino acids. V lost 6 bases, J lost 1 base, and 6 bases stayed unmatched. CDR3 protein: CASSPGQVSYNEQFF. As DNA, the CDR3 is TGTGCCAGCAGCCCCGGACAGGTTTCCTACAATGAGCAGTTCTTC.

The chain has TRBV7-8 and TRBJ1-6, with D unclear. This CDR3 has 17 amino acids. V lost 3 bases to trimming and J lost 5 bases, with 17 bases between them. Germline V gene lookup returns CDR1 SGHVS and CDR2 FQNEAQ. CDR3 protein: CASSFTWGTGNNSPLHF. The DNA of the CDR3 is TGTGCCAGCAGCTTTACGTGGGGTACGGGGAATAATTCACCCCTCCACTTT.

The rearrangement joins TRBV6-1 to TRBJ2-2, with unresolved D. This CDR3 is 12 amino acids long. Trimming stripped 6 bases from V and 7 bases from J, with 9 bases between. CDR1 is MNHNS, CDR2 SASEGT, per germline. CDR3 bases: TGTGCCAGCAGAAGGGCCGGCGGGGAGCTGTTTTTT. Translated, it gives CASRRAGGELFF.

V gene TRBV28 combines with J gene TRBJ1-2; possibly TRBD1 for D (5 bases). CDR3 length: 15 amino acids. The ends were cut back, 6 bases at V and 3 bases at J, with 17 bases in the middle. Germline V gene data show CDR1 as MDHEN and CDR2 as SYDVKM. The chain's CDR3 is CASSPAQGDDYGYTF. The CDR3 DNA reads TGTGCCAGCAGCCCCGCACAAGGGGATGACTATGGCTACACCTTC.

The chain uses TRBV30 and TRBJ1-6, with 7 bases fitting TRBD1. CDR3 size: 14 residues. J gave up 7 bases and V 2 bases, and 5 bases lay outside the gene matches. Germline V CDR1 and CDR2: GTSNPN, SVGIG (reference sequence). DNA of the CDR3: TGTGCCTGGAGTAGGCAGGGGGGAAATTCACCCCTCCACTTT. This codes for CAWSRQGGNSPLHF.

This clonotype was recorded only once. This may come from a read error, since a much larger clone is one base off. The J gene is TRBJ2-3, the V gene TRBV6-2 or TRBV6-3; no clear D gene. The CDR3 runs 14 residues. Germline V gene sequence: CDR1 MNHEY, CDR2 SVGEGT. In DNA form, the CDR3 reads TGTGCCAGCAGTTACGGAGTTAACACAGATACGCGGTATTTT. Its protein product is CASSYGVNTDTRYF.

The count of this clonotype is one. The CDR3 nucleotides read TGTGCCAGCTCACTCAAGGAGACAGGGCGGAGCACCGGGGAGCTGTTTTTT. Its translation is CASSLKETGRSTGELFF. The chain has TRBV18 and TRBJ2-2; TRBD1 matches at 7 bases. Per germline, CDR1 KGHSH and CDR2 LQKENI. The CDR3 covers 17 residues. Unmatched junction bases numbered 12, after V lost 4 bases and J lost 4 bases.

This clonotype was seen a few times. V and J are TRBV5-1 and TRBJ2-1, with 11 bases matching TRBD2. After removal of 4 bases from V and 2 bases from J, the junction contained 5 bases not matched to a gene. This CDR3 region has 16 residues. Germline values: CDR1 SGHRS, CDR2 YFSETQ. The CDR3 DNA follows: TGCGCCAGCAGCCCGGGACTAGCGGTTCCCTACAATGAGCAGTTCTTC. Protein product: CASSPGLAVPYNEQFF.

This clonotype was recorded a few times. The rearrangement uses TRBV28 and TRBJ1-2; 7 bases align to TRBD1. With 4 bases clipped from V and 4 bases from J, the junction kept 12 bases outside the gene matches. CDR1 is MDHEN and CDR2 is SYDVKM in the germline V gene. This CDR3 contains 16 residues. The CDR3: CASSSPSDRFSYGYTF. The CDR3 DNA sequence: TGTGCCAGCAGTTCCCCCTCGGACAGGTTCTCCTATGGCTACACCTTC.

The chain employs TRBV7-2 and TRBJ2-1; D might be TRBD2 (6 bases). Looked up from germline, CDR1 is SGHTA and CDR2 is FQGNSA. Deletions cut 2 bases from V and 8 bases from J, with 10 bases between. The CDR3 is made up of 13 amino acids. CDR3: CASSLISGDEQFF. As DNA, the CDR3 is TGTGCCAGCAGCTTAATTAGCGGTGATGAGCAGTTCTTC.

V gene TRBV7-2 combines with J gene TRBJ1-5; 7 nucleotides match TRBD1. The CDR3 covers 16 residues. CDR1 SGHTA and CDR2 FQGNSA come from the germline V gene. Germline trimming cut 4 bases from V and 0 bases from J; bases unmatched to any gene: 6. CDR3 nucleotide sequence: TGTGCCAGCAGCTCTCAGGGGGGCTATAGCAATCAGCCCCAGCATTTT. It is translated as CASSSQGGYSNQPQHF.